This TCR beta chain was identified in a study of T cell responses to AZD1222 COVID-19 vaccine. V lost 7 bases, J lost 3 bases, and 19 bases lay in between. The CDR3 covers 15 residues. Germline CDR1 reads SSHAT; CDR2 reads FNYEAQ (reference sequence). Sequencing used immunoSEQ multiplex PCR; TCRdb keeps in-frame clones, though not all of them. The sample lists about 140,000 clones; roughly 92% were seen once. This clone was counted between two and nine times. Source: peripheral blood, taken 28 days after the second AZD1222 dose. The J gene is TRBJ2-7, the V gene TRBV7-7, with a weak D call TRBD2 (5 bases). The TCR comes from an adult who received the AZD1222 COVID-19 vaccine. The DNA of the CDR3 is TGTGCCAGCACCCCAACTAGAAGCCTAATCTACGAGCAGTACTTC. It is translated as CASTPTRSLIYEQYF.